The 24 T cell receptor beta chains given below trace back to one sample, sequenced in a study of blood T cell repertoires in COVID-19. TCRdb's copy holds only in-frame clones and misses some; the assay was immunoSEQ multiplex PCR. This table has approximately 100,000 clones, about 89% appearing once. Sample: peripheral blood. The source is a man in his 60s with acute or convalescent COVID-19.

The genes are TRBV29-1 and TRBJ1-5, with D perhaps matching TRBD1 (5 bases). The CDR3 is made up of 13 amino acids. Germline assignment: CDR1 SQVTM and CDR2 ANQGSEA. Trimming removed 2 bases from V and 6 bases from J, with 11 bases in between. The CDR3 DNA is TGCAGCGTTGAATCAGGGAAGGGTCAGCCCCAGCATTTT. This codes for CSVESGKGQPQHF.

This clone appeared once. J is TRBJ1-6 and V is TRBV28, with a tentative D call TRBD1 (5 bases). V dropped 2 bases and J dropped 4 bases, with 12 bases sitting between them. The CDR3 runs to 16 residues. CDR1 MDHEN and CDR2 SYDVKM come from the germline V gene. The CDR3: CASSLPLGGYNSPLHF. CDR3 nucleotides: TGTGCCAGCAGTTTACCTCTCGGGGGATATAATTCACCCCTCCACTTT.

V usage is TRBV21-1 and J usage is TRBJ2-2; TRBD1, as called in the table, went unchecked against the DNA. TRBV21-1 is described as a pseudogene. There are 15 residues in the CDR3. The CDR3 sequence is CASSMDRTDTGELFF. In nucleotides, the CDR3 is TGTGCCAGCAGCATGGACAGGACCGACACCGGGGAGCTGTTTTTT.

The rearrangement links TRBV9 to TRBJ2-1; possible D gene TRBD1, 5 bases. Germline V gene data show CDR1 as SGDLS and CDR2 as YYNGEE. The CDR3 length is 14 residues. The germline V and J ends were trimmed by 3 bases and 9 bases, with 16 bases remaining between them. The CDR3 region has the DNA TGTGCCAGCAGCGCCCAACCGGAAAGGGGTGAGCAGTTCTTC. It is translated as CASSAQPERGEQFF.

Remarks on this clone: The same CDR3 arises from other DNA sequences in this sample as well. The chain employs TRBV11-3 and TRBJ2-1; the match to TRBD2 covers 7 bases. V gave up 1 base and J gave up 6 bases; unmatched junction bases: 0. CDR3 length: 13 amino acids. Germline CDR1 reads SGHNT; CDR2 reads YENEEA. CDR3 in amino acids: CASSLGGGNEQFF. CDR3 DNA sequence: TGTGCCAGCAGCTTAGGGGGGGGCAATGAGCAGTTCTTC.

The chain links TRBV3-1 (or the pseudogene TRBV3-2) to TRBJ2-7, with 9 bases fitting TRBD1. CDR3 size: 15 residues. With V trimmed by 1 base and J by 5 bases, 6 bases remained unmatched. Germline lookup yields CDR1 LGHDT and CDR2 YNNKEL (reference sequence). CDR3 residues: CASSQAAGQGHEQYF. The CDR3 DNA reads TGTGCCAGCAGCCAAGCTGCGGGACAGGGCCACGAGCAGTACTTC.

CDR3 nucleotides: TGTGCCAGCAGCCGGGACAGGAGAGACGAGCAGTACTTC. This gives the protein CASSRDRRDEQYF. This sequence joins TRBV5-4 and TRBJ2-7; TRBD1 matches at 8 bases. The ends lost 4 bases at V and 5 bases at J; junction bases unmatched: 5. Germline V gives CDR1 SGHNT, CDR2 YYREEE (reference sequence). The CDR3 spans 13 residues.

This clone came up a few times. This chain uses TRBV9 with TRBJ2-1; possible D gene TRBD2, 6 bases. Germline CDR1 and CDR2: SGDLS and YYNGEE. The V and J ends lost 4 bases and 8 bases respectively, with 19 bases between them. The CDR3 spans 15 residues. The CDR3 region is CASSPLGDLYDEQFF. The CDR3 bases are TGTGCCAGCAGCCCCCTCGGGGACTTGTACGATGAGCAGTTCTTC.

The gene calls are TRBV5-1 and TRBJ2-5; 13 bases align to TRBD2. Germline V gives CDR1 SGHRS, CDR2 YFSETQ. Trimming cost V 4 bases and J 5 bases; bases outside gene matches: 5. The CDR3 consists of 15 residues. The CDR3 is CASSPGLAGFETQYF. The CDR3 DNA reads TGCGCCAGCAGCCCGGGACTAGCGGGATTCGAGACCCAGTACTTC.

This rearrangement joins TRBV7-9 to TRBJ1-3, with D possibly being TRBD1 (5 bases). Germline lookup yields CDR1 SEHNR and CDR2 FQNEAQ (reference sequence). The CDR3 length is 16 residues. Deletions cut 6 bases from V and 4 bases from J, with 19 bases between. The CDR3 spells CASSSGLGAGGNTIYF. DNA for the CDR3: TGTGCCAGCAGTTCGGGTCTTGGGGCAGGGGGAAACACCATATATTTT.

The J gene is TRBJ2-3, the V gene TRBV5-1; possible D gene TRBD1, 6 bases. V was shortened by 2 bases and J by 2 bases, with 12 bases between the two germline ends. Germline-derived CDR1 and CDR2 are SGHRS and YFSETQ. The CDR3 contains 15 residues. CDR3 amino acids: CASSLIAGATDTQYF. The CDR3 DNA reads TGCGCCAGCAGCTTAATCGCAGGGGCCACAGATACGCAGTATTTT.

The chain uses TRBV6-4 and TRBJ2-2; possibly TRBD2 for D (6 bases). The CDR3 extends over 16 amino acids. Trimming took off 2 bases at V and 5 bases at J, with 15 bases between the two ends. Germline V gene data show CDR1 as MRHNA and CDR2 as SNTAGT. The CDR3: CASSDGSLGGTGELFF. CDR3 nucleotides: TGTGCCAGCAGTGACGGCTCTTTGGGGGGAACCGGGGAGCTGTTTTTT.

The table lists this clone with a few counts. The chain links TRBV19 to TRBJ1-1, with 8 nucleotides matching TRBD1. V gave up 7 bases and J gave up 1 base; unmatched junction bases: 5. This CDR3 spans 14 amino acids. CDR1 is LNHDA and CDR2 is SQIVND in the germline V gene (reference sequence). CDR3: CASTGGRRNTEAFF. The CDR3, as DNA: TGTGCCAGTACAGGGGGCAGGCGGAACACTGAAGCTTTCTTT.

The chain couples TRBV29-1 to TRBJ1-2; 7 bases agree with TRBD1. With 5 bases clipped from V and 0 bases from J, the junction kept 15 bases outside the gene matches. The CDR3 covers 17 residues. Germline V gene lookup returns CDR1 SQVTM and CDR2 ANQGSEA. CDR3 sequence (DNA): TGCAGCGTTAGAGGGGGCAGGGACGAAAGGACTAACTATGGCTACACCTTC. Translated, it gives CSVRGGRDERTNYGYTF.

The J gene is TRBJ1-5, the V gene TRBV28; 7 positions match TRBD1. The CDR3 totals 14 residues. Germline-derived CDR1 and CDR2 are MDHEN and SYDVKM. After removal of 6 bases from V and 7 bases from J, the junction contained 9 bases not matched to a gene. In DNA form, the CDR3 reads TGTGCCAGCAGGAGCCCCCCAGGGGGACAGCCCCAGCATTTT. It codes for CASRSPPGGQPQHF.

As DNA, the CDR3 is TGTGCCCCAAGGCCGATGGAGGGAGGGCGAGTCGGGGAGCTGTTTTTT. Translating gives CAPRPMEGGRVGELFF. The rearrangement links TRBV27 to TRBJ2-2; 7 bases are a match to TRBD2. Germline CDR1 MNHEY, CDR2 SMNVEV (reference sequence). J gave up 7 bases and V 11 bases, and 19 bases lay outside the gene matches. There are 16 residues in the CDR3.

This clone was seen just once. This chain uses TRBV9 with TRBJ2-2; 7 bases match TRBD2. CDR3 length: 12 residues. The junction had 1 base not matched to a gene; V was cut back by 4 bases and J by 7 bases. Germline CDR1 reads SGDLS; CDR2 reads YYNGEE. The CDR3 sequence is CASSPGGGELFF. The CDR3 nucleotides read TGTGCCAGCAGCCCGGGAGGCGGGGAGCTGTTTTTT.

The V and J genes are TRBV7-6 and TRBJ1-5; D possibly corresponds to TRBD1 (6 bases). The germline V gene has CDR1 SGHVS and CDR2 FNYEAQ. V was shortened by 1 base and J by 7 bases, with 17 bases between the two germline ends. The CDR3 consists of 16 residues. The CDR3 region has the DNA TGTGCCAGCAGCTTAGAGGACAGCCCCGTACGACAGCCCCAGCATTTT. Translated: CASSLEDSPVRQPQHF.

The genes are TRBV14 and TRBJ2-7, with 7 bases matching TRBD2. The V gene end was trimmed by 4 bases and the J gene end by 5 bases; junction bases not matched to a gene: 5. CDR3 length: 13 amino acids. Germline V gene sequence: CDR1 SGHDN, CDR2 FVKESK. DNA of the CDR3: TGTGCCAGCAGCCCCGGGGGGTTCCACGAGCAGTACTTC. Encoded protein: CASSPGGFHEQYF.

The gene calls are TRBV5-4 and TRBJ2-1, with a tentative D call TRBD2 (5 bases). The V gene lost 0 bases and the J gene lost 3 bases, with 16 bases spanning the gap. Germline V gene sequence: CDR1 SGHNT, CDR2 YYREEE (reference sequence). The CDR3 sequence is 17 residues long. CDR3 amino acids: CASSLERSGSGYNEQFF. CDR3 sequence (DNA): TGTGCCAGCAGCTTGGAACGAAGCGGTTCGGGCTACAATGAGCAGTTCTTC.

This clone was seen only once. V and J are TRBV2 and TRBJ2-2; possible D gene TRBD2, 5 bases. V lost 2 bases and J lost 5, with 6 bases in between. This CDR3 is built from 13 residues. Germline V lookup: CDR1 SNHLY, CDR2 FYNNEI. The CDR3 DNA reads as TGTGCCAGCAGTGAAAGGAGGACCGGGGAGCTGTTTTTT. Its protein product is CASSERRTGELFF.

The chain has TRBV24-1 and TRBJ2-3; no clear D. The V gene lost 3 bases and the J gene lost 0 bases, with 12 bases spanning the gap. Germline CDR1 is KGHDR and CDR2 is SFDVKD. The CDR3 runs to 16 residues. The CDR3 DNA reads TGTGCCACCAGTGATGCCTCCACAGAAAGCACAGATACGCAGTATTTT. Translated, it gives CATSDASTESTDTQYF.

The chain links TRBV9 to TRBJ2-2; 10 bases fit TRBD2. CDR1 is SGDLS, CDR2 YYNGEE, per germline. The ends lost 0 bases at V and 3 bases at J; junction bases unmatched: 8. The CDR3 sequence is 18 residues long. CDR3 nucleotides: TGTGCCAGCAGCGTAGCTCTGAGCGGGAGGGCGGACACCGGGGAGCTGTTTTTT. Translating it yields CASSVALSGRADTGELFF.

The chain couples TRBV28 to TRBJ1-1, with D possibly being TRBD1 (6 bases). The CDR3 has 14 amino acids. Trimming took off 5 bases at V and 4 bases at J, with 14 bases between the two ends. The V gene's germline CDR1 is MDHEN and CDR2 SYDVKM. CDR3 in amino acids: CASSRQDWATEAFF. CDR3 nucleotides: TGTGCCAGCAGTCGACAGGACTGGGCCACTGAAGCTTTCTTT.